The 3 T cell receptor beta chains reported below all come from one sample, sequenced in a study of shared clonotypes between healthy human individuals. Profiled with immunoSEQ multiplex PCR; TCRdb holds only in-frame clones, not every one. Of over 400,000 clones in the sample, around 80% were seen once. Sequenced: PBMCs. These receptors were taken from a woman in her forties in good health. Some clones in this sample may be carry-over from other donors' samples.

The chain carries TRBV5-1 and TRBJ1-1; D not resolved. V was clipped by 8 bases and J by 1 base, with 12 bases between them. Germline CDR1 SGHRS, CDR2 YFSETQ. The CDR3 loop spans 13 amino acids. The CDR3 protein is CASRPTENTEAFF. The CDR3 nucleotides are TGCGCCAGTAGACCGACTGAGAACACTGAAGCTTTCTTT.

The gene calls are TRBV27 and TRBJ1-2; TRBD1 aligns across 8 bases. Trimming cost V 5 bases and J 7 bases; bases outside gene matches: 6. Per germline, CDR1 MNHEY and CDR2 SMNVEV (reference sequence). The CDR3 sequence is 13 residues long. The CDR3 coding sequence is TGTGCCAGCAGTGACAGGGGCGCTTCTGGCTACACCTTC. Its translation is CASSDRGASGYTF.

This clone was found once. Other DNA variants within this sample encode the same CDR3. The rearrangement links TRBV18 to TRBJ2-5, with 7 bases lining up with TRBD2. The CDR3 is made up of 13 amino acids. Germline V gene data show CDR1 as KGHSH and CDR2 as LQKENI. Losses at the gene ends were 3 bases for V and 4 bases for J; bases not matched to a gene: 2. In DNA form, the CDR3 reads TGTGCCAGCTCACCGGGAGGGGCAGAGACCCAGTACTTC. Residues: CASSPGGAETQYF.